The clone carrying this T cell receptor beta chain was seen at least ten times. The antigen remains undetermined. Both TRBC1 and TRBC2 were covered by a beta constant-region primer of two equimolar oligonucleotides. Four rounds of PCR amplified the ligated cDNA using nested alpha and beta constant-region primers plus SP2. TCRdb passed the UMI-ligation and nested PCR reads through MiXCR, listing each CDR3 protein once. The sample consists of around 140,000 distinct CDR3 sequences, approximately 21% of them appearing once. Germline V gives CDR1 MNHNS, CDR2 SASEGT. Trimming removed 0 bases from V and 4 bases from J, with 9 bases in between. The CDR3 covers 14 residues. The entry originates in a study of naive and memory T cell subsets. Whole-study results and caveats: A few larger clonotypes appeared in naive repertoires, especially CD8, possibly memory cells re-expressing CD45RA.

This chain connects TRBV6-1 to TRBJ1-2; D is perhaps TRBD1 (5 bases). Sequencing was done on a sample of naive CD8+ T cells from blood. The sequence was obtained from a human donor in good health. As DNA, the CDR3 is TGTGCCAGCAGTGAAGCCCAGGGCGGCTATGGCTACACCTTC. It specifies CASSEAQGGYGYTF.